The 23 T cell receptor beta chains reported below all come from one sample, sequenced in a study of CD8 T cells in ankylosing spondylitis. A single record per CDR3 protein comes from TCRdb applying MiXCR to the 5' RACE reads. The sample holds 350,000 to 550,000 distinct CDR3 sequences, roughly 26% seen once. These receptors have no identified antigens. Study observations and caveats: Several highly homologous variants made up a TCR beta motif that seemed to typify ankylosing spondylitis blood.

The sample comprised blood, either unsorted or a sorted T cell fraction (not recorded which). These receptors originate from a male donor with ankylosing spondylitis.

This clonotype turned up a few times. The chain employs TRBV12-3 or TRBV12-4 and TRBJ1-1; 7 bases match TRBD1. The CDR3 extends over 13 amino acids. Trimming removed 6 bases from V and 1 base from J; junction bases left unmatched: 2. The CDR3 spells CASRRQGNTEAFF. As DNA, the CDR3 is TGTGCCAGCAGGAGACAGGGGAACACTGAAGCTTTCTTT.

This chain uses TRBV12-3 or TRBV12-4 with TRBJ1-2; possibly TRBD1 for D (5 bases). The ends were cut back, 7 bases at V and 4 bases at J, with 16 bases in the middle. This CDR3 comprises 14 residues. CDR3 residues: CASTRSGTFYGYTF. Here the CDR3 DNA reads TGTGCCAGCACCCGCTCGGGGACCTTCTATGGCTACACCTTC.

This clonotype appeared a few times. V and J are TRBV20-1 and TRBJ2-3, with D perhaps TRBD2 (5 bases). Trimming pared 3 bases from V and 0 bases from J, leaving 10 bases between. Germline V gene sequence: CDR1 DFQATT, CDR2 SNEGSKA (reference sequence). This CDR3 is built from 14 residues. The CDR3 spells CSARERLSTDTQYF. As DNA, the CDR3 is TGCAGTGCTAGGGAGCGGTTAAGCACAGATACGCAGTATTTT.

The CDR3 region is CASSLGPGQSYGYTF. The CDR3 DNA follows: TGTGCCAGCAGCTTAGGCCCGGGACAGTCCTATGGCTACACCTTC. The chain links TRBV11-3 to TRBJ1-2, with TRBD1 matching 7 bases. CDR1 SGHNT and CDR2 YENEEA come from the germline V gene. The trim removed 1 base at V and 4 bases at J, leaving 6 bases unmatched. This CDR3 has 15 residues.

This chain's CDR3 is CASSFRGSYNSPLHF. CDR3 in DNA: TGTGCCAGCAGCTTTAGGGGGTCCTATAATTCACCCCTCCACTTT. The gene calls are TRBV5-6 and TRBJ1-6; D is perhaps TRBD1 (6 bases). The V end lost 2 bases, the J end lost 1 base, and 7 bases lay between the germline ends. The V gene's germline CDR1 is SGHDT and CDR2 YYEEEE. The CDR3 totals 15 residues.

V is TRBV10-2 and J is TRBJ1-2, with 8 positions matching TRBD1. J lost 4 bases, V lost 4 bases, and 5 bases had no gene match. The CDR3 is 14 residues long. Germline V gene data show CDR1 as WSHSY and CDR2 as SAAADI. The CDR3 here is CASSAAGGVYGYTF. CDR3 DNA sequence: TGCGCCAGCAGTGCGGCAGGGGGCGTCTATGGCTACACCTTC.

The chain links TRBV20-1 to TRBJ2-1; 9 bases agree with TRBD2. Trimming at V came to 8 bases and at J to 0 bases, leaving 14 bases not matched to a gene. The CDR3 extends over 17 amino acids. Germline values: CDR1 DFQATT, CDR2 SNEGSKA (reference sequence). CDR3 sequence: CSPKSLAGTYSYNEQFF. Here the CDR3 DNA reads TGCAGTCCTAAAAGCCTAGCGGGAACCTACTCCTACAATGAGCAGTTCTTC.

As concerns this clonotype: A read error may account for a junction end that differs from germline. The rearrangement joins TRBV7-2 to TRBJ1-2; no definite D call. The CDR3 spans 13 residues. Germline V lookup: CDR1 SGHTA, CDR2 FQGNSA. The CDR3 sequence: CASSIDPGDGYTF. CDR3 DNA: TGTGCTAGCAGCATCGATCCAGGCGATGGCTACACCTTC.

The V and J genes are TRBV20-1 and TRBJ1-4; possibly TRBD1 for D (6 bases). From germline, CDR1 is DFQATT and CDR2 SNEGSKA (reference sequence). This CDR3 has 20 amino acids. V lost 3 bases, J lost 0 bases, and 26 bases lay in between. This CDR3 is CSARVGGGIGFFTTNEKLFF. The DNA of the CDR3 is TGCAGTGCTAGGGTTGGCGGGGGCATAGGGTTTTTTACAACTAATGAAAAACTGTTTTTT.

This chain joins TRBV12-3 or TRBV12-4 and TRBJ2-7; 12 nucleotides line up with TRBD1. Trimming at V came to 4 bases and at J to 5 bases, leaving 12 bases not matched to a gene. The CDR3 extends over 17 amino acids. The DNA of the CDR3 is TGTGCCAGCAGTTCCGGGACAGGGGGCGCGATAAAGGACGAGCAGTACTTC. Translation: CASSSGTGGAIKDEQYF.

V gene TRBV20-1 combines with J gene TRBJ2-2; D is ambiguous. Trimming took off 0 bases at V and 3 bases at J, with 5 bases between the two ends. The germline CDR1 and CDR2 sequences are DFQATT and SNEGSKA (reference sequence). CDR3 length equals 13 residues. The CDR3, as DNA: TGCAGTGCTAGAGATGGTTACACCGGGGAGCTGTTTTTT. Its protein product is CSARDGYTGELFF.

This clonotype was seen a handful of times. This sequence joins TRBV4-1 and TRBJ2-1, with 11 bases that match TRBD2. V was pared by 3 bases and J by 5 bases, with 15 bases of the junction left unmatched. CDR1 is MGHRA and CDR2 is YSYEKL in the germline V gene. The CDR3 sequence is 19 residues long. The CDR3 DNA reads TGCGCCAGCAGCCAGGTAGGGACTAGCGGACTCCAAAGGAACAATGAGCAGTTCTTC. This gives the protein CASSQVGTSGLQRNNEQFF.

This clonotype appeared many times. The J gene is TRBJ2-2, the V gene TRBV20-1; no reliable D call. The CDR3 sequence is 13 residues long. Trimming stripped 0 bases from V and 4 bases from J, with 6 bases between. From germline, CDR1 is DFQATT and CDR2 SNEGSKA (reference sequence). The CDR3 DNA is TGCAGTGCTAGAGATGGGGTCACCGGGGAGCTGTTTTTT. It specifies CSARDGVTGELFF.

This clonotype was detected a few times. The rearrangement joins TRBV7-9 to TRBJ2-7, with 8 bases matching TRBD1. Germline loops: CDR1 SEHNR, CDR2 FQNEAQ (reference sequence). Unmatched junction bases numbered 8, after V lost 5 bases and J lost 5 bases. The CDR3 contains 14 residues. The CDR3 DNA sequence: TGTGCCAGCAGCCTAAAGGACAGGGACCACGAGCAGTACGTC. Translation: CASSLKDRDHEQYV.

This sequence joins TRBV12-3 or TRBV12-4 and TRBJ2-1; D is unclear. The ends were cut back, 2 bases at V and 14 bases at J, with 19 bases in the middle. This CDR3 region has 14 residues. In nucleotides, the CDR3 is TGTGCCAGCAGTTTACAGCGAGACCGGGCCCGAGAGTTCTTC. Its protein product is CASSLQRDRAREFF.

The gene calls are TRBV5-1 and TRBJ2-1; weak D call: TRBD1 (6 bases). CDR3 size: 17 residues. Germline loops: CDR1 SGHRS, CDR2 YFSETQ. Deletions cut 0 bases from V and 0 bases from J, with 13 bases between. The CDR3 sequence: CASSLATGISSYNEQFF. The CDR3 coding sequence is TGCGCCAGCAGCTTGGCCACAGGGATTTCCTCCTACAATGAGCAGTTCTTC.

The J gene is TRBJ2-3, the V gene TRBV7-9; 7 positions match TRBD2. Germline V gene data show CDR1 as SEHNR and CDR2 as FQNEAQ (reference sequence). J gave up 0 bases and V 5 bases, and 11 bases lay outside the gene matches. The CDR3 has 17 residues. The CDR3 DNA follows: TGTGCCAGCAGCCCTAAGGCTGGGACTACTAGCACAGATACGCAGTATTTT. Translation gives CASSPKAGTTSTDTQYF.

In DNA form, the CDR3 reads TGCGCCAGCAGCCTATACTCCGGGACTAGCGGGGCCAATGAGCAGTTCTTC. Amino acid sequence: CASSLYSGTSGANEQFF. This chain joins TRBV5-1 and TRBJ2-1; 13 bases are a match to TRBD2. This CDR3 region has 17 residues. V lost 4 bases and J lost 6; bases outside the gene matches: 10. In germline, CDR1 is SGHRS, CDR2 YFSETQ.

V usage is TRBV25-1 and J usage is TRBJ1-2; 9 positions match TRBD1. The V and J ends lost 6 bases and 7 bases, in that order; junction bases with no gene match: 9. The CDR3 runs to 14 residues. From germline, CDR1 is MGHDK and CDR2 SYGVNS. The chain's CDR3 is CASRSLGDRAGYTF. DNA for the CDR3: TGTGCCAGCAGGTCCCTTGGGGACAGGGCTGGCTACACCTTC.

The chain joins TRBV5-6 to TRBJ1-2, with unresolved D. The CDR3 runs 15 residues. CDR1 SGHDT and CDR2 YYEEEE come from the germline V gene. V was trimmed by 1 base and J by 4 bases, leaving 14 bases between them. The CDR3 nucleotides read TGTGCCAGCAGCTTGTATGGTGACCGGGGCTATGGCTACACCTTC. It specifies CASSLYGDRGYGYTF.

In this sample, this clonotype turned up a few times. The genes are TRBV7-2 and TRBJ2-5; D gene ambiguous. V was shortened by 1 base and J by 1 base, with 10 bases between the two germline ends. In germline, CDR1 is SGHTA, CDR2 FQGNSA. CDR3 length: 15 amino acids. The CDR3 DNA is TGTGCCAGCAGCTTAGTTTCTCCCCCCCAAGAGACCCAGTACTTC. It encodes CASSLVSPPQETQYF.

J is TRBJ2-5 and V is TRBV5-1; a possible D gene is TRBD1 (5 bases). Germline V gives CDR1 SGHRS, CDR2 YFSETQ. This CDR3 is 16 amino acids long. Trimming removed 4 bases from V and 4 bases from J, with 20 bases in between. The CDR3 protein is CASSAYVGRQGETQYF. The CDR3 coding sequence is TGCGCCAGCAGCGCCTACGTCGGCAGGCAGGGAGAGACCCAGTACTTC.

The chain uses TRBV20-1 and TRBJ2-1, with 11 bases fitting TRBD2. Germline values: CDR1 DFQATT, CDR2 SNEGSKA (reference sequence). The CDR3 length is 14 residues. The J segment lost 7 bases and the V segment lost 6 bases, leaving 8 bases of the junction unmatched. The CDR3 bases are TGCAGTGCCGGCCCGGGACTAGCGGAAAATGAGCAGTTCTTC. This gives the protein CSAGPGLAENEQFF.